The sequence of this TCR beta chain was determined in a study of CD8+ T cells in alopecia areata. Overall study findings and caveats: Persistence of many expanded lesional clones was seen in scalp and blood during tofacitinib.

Trimming took off 6 bases at V and 8 bases at J, with 7 bases between the two ends. CDR3 length equals 10 residues. Germline V gene lookup returns CDR1 SQVTM and CDR2 ANQGSEA. This clone was counted between two and nine times. Its antigen remains unidentified. cDNA reverse transcribed from extracted RNA served as the sequencing template. The table came from immunoSEQ multiplex PCR; TCRdb's copy has only in-frame clones and leaves some out. Of about 150,000 clones in the sample, nearly 55% were seen once. Described treatment: oral pan-JAK inhibitor, 5-10 mg twice daily. The sequenced sample was CD8+ T cells sorted from blood, obtained at week 4, from a patient treated with tofacitinib. The clonotype comes from a human donor with alopecia areata. The J gene is TRBJ1-4, the V gene TRBV29-1; D is ambiguous. The chain's CDR3 is CSVWREKLFF. As DNA, the CDR3 is TGCAGCGTCTGGCGGGAAAAACTGTTTTTT.